This entry lists 4 T cell receptor beta chains sequenced from one sample in a study of regulatory T cells in long-lasting Graves disease. Specified time point: persistent/refractory GD, antithyroid drugs over 5 years with positive TRAb. From PBMCs, RNA was extracted and then used to make the TCR library. Sequencing libraries for TCR beta were prepared with iRepertoire HTBI primers and Arm-PCR of CDR3 regions. TCRdb fed the multiplex PCR reads into MiXCR, producing one record per CDR3 protein. This table has around 460,000 distinct CDR3 sequences, about 20% appearing once. The source material was peripheral blood mononuclear cells (PBMCs), sampled when the disease was refractory, from a patient treated with antithyroid drugs. The receptors were sampled from a female donor with Graves disease.

The chain links TRBV30 to TRBJ1-2; D unresolved. This CDR3 is 12 amino acids long. Germline CDR1 GTSNPN, CDR2 SVGIG (reference sequence). V was shortened by 2 bases and J by 0 bases, with 4 bases between the two germline ends. DNA for the CDR3: TGTGCCTGGAGTATATCTAACTATGGCTACACCTTC. Its protein is CAWSISNYGYTF.

For this clonotype: A much larger clone lies one base from this, so it may be a read error. As DNA, the CDR3 is TGTGCCAGCAGTTGGCGCGGCAAGAACACTGGAGCTTTCTTT. The encoded protein is CASSWRGKNTGAFF. The chain couples TRBV28 to TRBJ1-1; no firm D call. This CDR3 region has 14 residues. Germline CDR1 and CDR2: MDHEN and SYDVKM.

This rearrangement joins TRBV29-1 to TRBJ1-5, with D possibly being TRBD1 (6 bases). The V gene's germline CDR1 is SQVTM and CDR2 ANQGSEA. With 6 bases removed from V and 1 base from J, the gap between germline ends came to 16 bases. The CDR3 is 15 residues long. The CDR3 DNA reads TGCAGCGTCATTTCCCGGGACACCAGCAATCAGCCCCAGCATTTT. Translation: CSVISRDTSNQPQHF.

In its sample, this clonotype was seen once. The chain is built from TRBV7-2 and TRBJ2-1; the match to TRBD1 covers 11 bases. With V trimmed by 3 bases and J by 3 bases, 1 base remained unmatched. The CDR3 spans 15 residues. Germline CDR1 is SGHTA and CDR2 is FQGNSA. This CDR3 is CASSFGTGGYNEQFF. The CDR3 DNA reads TGTGCCAGCAGCTTTGGGACAGGGGGCTACAATGAGCAGTTCTTC.